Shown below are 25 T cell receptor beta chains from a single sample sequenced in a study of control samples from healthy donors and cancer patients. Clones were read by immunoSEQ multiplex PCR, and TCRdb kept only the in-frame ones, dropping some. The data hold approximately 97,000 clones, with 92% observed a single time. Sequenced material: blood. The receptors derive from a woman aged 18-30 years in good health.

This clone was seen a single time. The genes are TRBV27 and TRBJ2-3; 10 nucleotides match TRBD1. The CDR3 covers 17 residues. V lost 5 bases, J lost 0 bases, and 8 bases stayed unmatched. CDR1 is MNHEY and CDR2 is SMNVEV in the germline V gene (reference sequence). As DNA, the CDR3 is TGTGCCAGCAGTACCGACGACAGGGGGCGGAGCACAGATACGCAGTATTTT. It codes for CASSTDDRGRSTDTQYF.

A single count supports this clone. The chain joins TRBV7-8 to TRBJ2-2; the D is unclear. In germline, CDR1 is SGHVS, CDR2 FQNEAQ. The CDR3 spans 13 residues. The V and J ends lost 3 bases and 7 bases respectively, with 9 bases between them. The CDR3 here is CASSFSSDGELFF. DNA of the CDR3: TGTGCCAGCAGCTTCTCTTCGGACGGGGAGCTGTTTTTT.

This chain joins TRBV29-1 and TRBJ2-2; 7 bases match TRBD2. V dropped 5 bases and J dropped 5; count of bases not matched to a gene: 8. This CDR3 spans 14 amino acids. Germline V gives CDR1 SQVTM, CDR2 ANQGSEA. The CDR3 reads CSVLSSGRTGELFF. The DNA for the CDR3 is TGCAGCGTTCTTTCTAGCGGCAGGACCGGGGAGCTGTTTTTT.

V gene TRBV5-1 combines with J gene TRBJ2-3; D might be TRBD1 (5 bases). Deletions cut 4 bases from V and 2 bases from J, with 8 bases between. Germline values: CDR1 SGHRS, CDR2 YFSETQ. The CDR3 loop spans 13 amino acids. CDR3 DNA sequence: TGCGCCAGCAGCGAGACAGACACAGATACGCAGTATTTT. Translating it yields CASSETDTDTQYF.

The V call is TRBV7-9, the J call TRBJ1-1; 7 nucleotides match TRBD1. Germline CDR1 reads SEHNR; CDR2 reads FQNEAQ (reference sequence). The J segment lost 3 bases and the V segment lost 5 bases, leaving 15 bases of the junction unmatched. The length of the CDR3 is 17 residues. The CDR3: CASSKGGGFRTYTEAFF. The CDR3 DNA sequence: TGTGCCAGCAGCAAAGGAGGGGGCTTCCGGACTTACACTGAAGCTTTCTTT.

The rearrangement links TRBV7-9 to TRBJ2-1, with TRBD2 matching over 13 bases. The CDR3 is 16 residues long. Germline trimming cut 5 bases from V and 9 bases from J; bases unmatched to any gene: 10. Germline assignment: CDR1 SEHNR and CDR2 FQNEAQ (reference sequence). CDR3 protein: CASSDRTSGSKGEQFF. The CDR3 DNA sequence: TGTGCCAGCAGCGACCGGACTAGCGGGAGTAAAGGTGAGCAGTTCTTC.

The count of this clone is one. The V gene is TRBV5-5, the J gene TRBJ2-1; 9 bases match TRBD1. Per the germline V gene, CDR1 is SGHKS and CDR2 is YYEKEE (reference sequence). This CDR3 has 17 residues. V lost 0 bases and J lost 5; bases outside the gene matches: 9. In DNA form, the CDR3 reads TGTGCCAGCAGCTTGGCCTTGGGGGGACAGGGAAACAATGAGCAGTTCTTC. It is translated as CASSLALGGQGNNEQFF.

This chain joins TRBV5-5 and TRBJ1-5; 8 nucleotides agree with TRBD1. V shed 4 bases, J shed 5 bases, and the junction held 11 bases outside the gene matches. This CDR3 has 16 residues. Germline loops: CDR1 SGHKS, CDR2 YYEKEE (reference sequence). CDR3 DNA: TGTGCCAGCAGCCTGTTAGGGACAGGCGGCGATCAGCCCCAGCATTTT. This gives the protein CASSLLGTGGDQPQHF.

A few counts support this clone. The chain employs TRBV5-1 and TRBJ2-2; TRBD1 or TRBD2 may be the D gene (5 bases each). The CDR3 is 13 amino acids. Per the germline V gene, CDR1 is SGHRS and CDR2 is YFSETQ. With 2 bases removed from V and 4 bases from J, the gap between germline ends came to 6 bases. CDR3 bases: TGCGCCAGCAGCTTCGGGGCCACCGGGGAGCTGTTTTTT. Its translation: CASSFGATGELFF.

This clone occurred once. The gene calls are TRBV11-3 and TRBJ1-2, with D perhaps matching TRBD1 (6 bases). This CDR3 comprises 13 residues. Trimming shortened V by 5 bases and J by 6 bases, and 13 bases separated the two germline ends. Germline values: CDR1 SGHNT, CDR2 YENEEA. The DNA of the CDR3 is TGTGCCAGCAGCCCCCAGGACAGTGATGGCTACACCTTC. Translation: CASSPQDSDGYTF.

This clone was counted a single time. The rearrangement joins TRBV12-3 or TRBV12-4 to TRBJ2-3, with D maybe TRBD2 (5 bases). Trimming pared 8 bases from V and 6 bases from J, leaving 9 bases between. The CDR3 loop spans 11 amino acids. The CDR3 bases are TGTGCCAGCCTACGGAGGGATACGCAGTATTTT. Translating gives CASLRRDTQYF.

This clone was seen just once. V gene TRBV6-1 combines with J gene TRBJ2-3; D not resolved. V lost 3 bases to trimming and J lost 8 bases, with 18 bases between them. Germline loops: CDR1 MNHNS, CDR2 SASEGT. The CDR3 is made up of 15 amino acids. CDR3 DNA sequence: TGTGCCAGCAGTGAGGGAAGTCTATCCCCCGGTACGCAGTATTTT. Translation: CASSEGSLSPGTQYF.

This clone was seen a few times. CDR3 sequence: CAPVGADSNQPQHF. Here the CDR3 DNA reads TGTGCCCCCGTGGGGGCGGATAGCAATCAGCCCCAGCATTTT. The chain joins TRBV21-1 to TRBJ1-5; TRBD1 reflects the table's D call only, with no check against the DNA. TRBV21-1 is described as a pseudogene. This CDR3 has 14 residues.

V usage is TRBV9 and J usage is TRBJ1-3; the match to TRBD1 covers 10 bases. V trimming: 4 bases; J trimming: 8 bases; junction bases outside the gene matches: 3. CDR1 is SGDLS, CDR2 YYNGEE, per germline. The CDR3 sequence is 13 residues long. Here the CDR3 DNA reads TGTGCCAGCAGCCCCGGACAGGGGGACACCATATATTTT. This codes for CASSPGQGDTIYF.

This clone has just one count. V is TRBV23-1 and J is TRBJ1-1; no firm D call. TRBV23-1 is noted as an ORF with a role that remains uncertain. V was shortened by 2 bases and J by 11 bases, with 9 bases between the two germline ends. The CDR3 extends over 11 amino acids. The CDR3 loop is CASSQGHWAFF. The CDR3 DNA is TGCGCCAGCAGTCAAGGGCATTGGGCTTTCTTT.

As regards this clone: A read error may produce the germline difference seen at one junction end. In DNA, the CDR3 is TGTGCCTCCCTAGCTGCTGGGCAGGGACCCTTT. Its translation is CASLAAGQGPF. The gene calls are TRBV30 and TRBJ1-1; perhaps TRBD1 as D (5 bases). The CDR3 contains 11 residues. Germline CDR1 is GTSNPN and CDR2 is SVGIG (reference sequence).

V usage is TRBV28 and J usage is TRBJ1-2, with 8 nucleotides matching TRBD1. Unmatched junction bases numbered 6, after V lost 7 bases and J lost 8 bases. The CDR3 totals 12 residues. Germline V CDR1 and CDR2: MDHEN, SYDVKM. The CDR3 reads CASTQGVVGYTF. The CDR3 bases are TGTGCCAGCACACAGGGGGTGGTAGGCTACACCTTC.

CDR3 protein: CASSVTTGSSYNEQFF. In DNA, the CDR3 is TGTGCCAGCAGTGTCACAACAGGTAGCTCCTACAATGAGCAGTTCTTC. The V gene is TRBV25-1, the J gene TRBJ2-1, with D possibly matching TRBD1 (5 bases). V dropped 4 bases and J dropped 0 bases, with 13 bases sitting between them. This CDR3 region has 16 residues. Germline V CDR1 and CDR2: MGHDK, SYGVNS.

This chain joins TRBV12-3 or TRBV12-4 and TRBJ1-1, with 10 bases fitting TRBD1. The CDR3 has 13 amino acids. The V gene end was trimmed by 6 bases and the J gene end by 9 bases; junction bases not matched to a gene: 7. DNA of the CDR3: TGTGCCAGCAGCAGGACGGGACAGGGGAAAGCTTTCTTT. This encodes CASSRTGQGKAFF.

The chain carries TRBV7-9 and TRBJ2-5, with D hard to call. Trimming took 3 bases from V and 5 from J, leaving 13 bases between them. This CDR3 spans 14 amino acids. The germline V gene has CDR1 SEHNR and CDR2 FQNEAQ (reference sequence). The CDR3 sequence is CASSFSGPGETQYF. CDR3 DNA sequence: TGTGCCAGCAGCTTCAGTGGCCCTGGGGAGACCCAGTACTTC.

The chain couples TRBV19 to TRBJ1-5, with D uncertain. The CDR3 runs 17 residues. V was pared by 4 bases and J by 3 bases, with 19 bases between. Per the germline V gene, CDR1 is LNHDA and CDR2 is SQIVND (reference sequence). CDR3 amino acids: CASSSWRGEGYNQPQHF. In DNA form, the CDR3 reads TGTGCCAGTAGTAGCTGGCGGGGAGAAGGGTACAATCAGCCCCAGCATTTT.

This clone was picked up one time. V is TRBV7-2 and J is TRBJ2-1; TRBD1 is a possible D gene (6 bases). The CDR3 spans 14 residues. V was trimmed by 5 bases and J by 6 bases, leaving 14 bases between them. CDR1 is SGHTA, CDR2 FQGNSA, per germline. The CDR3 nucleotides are TGTGCCAGCAGCCCCAGGGGCCTTCGCAATGAGCAGTTCTTC. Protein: CASSPRGLRNEQFF.

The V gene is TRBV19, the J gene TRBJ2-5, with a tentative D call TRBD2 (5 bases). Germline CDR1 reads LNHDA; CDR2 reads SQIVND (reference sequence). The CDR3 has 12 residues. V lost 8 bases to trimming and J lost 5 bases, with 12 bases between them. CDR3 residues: CASGGVRETQYF. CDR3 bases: TGTGCCAGTGGAGGAGTTCGGGAGACCCAGTACTTC.

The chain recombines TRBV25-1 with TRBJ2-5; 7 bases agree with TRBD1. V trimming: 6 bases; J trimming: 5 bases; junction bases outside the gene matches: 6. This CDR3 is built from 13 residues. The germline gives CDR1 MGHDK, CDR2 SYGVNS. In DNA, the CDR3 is TGTGCCAGCAGGATGACAGGGCTGGAGACCCAGTACTTC. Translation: CASRMTGLETQYF.

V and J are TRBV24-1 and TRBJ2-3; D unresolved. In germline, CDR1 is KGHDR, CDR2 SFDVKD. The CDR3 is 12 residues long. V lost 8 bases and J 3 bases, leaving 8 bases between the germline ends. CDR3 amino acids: CATKDLTDTQYF. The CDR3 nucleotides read TGTGCCACCAAGGATCTAACAGATACGCAGTATTTT.